The TCR beta chain described here comes from a study of chemoradiotherapy in HPV16-positive cancers (dated by TCRdb to 2021 to 2024). About the full investigation: Candidate HPV-specific T-cell clones and common TCR motifs were defined through functional T-cell assays on cells from two HPV16-positive patients. The study asked whether T-cell immunity to the HPV oncoproteins E6 and E7 changes during chemoradiotherapy and whether this immunity affects survival. The candidate HPV-specific TCRs and motifs were subsequently tracked in TCR repertoires obtained from roughly 90 patients with HPV-related cancers.

Worth noting for this clone: The antigen this receptor binds is unknown. Base quality data are lacking; no much larger clone is found one base away.

V sheds 3 bases and J sheds 8 bases, leaving 16 bases between their ends. From the cysteine through the phenylalanine, the CDR3 covers 15 amino acids. The only DNA kept is the CDR3, 45 bases in frame from the first base. Because repertoires were sampled repeatedly during chemoradiotherapy, clonal expansion in the tumor microenvironment could be followed. The library was prepared using the immunoSEQ multiplex PCR assay. Held by TCRdb, this immuneACCESS table contains in-frame sequences only and omits some clones. Under half of the omission traces to an unresolved V gene where checked; the cause of the rest is unknown. This sample comprises about 53,000 clones, 90% of them detected only once. The ten largest clones represent around 3.5% of the sample. The full study reports these points: The survival association was reported for HPV16-positive patients, and the functional definition of HPV-specific T cells was derived from only two HPV16-positive patients. Expansion of candidate HPV-specific clones and E7-related TCR motifs was observed in the tumor microenvironment during treatment, whereas no such expansion was observed for non-HPV-specific T cells. In HPV16-positive patients, expansion of HPV-responsive T cells during chemoradiotherapy was found to be associated with improved recurrence-free survival.

Material: blood, obtained from a patient who underwent chemoradiotherapy. The source of this sequence is a human donor with HPV-associated anogenital cancer. The V gene is TRBV23-1 and the J gene is TRBJ2-2, and possibly TRBD2, on 5 matching bases. TRBV23-1 qualifies as an ORF whose function is uncertain. In nucleotide form, the sequence is TGCGCCAGCAGTCAGAGTGCCGGAGGATCTGGGGAGCTGTTTTTT. Its product reads: CASSQSAGGSGELFF.